This T cell receptor (beta chain) was recovered during a study of CD8 T cells in ankylosing spondylitis. Study observations and caveats: Disease-linked clones reportedly concentrated significantly in matched ankylosing spondylitis synovial fluid. Disease-linked clones bore a CD8+ phenotype, appearing relatively rarely in peripheral blood. Seemingly characteristic of ankylosing spondylitis blood was a TCR beta motif consisting of about 8 highly homologous variants.

By quantitative 5'-RACE with molecular barcodes, the TCR beta libraries were made. TCRdb used MiXCR to reprocess the 5' RACE reads, holding one entry per CDR3 protein. The repertoire includes more than 400,000 distinct CDR3 sequences, approximately 5.3% of them detected once, and around 3.4% sits in the top ten. Many counts were recorded for this clonotype. Its antigen is not known. CDR3 length: 14 residues. V lost 3 bases and J lost 0, with 8 bases in between. Germline V CDR1 and CDR2: SGHRS, YFSETQ. Sequencing input: blood, either unsorted or a sorted T cell fraction (not recorded which). The source is a male donor with ankylosing spondylitis. The chain uses TRBV5-1 and TRBJ2-3; D unresolved. The DNA for the CDR3 is TGCGCCAGCAGCTATCAAGTAAGCACAGATACGCAGTATTTT. Translated, it gives CASSYQVSTDTQYF. Full variable domain (outside the CDR3, taken from reference TRBV5-1 and TRBJ2-3): KAGVTQTPRYLIKTRGQQVTLSCSPISGHRSVSWYQQTPGQGLQFLFEYFSETQRNKGNFPGRFSGRQFSNSRSEMNVSTLELGDSALYLCASSYQVSTDTQYFGPGTRLTVL.